This TCR beta chain was found in a study of cytomegalovirus exposure and HLA in healthy donors. Findings and caveats of the study: TCR beta sequences reportedly predicted most subjects' HLA-A and HLA-B alleles accurately. Both high specificity and high sensitivity reportedly marked the classifier's diagnosis of cytomegalovirus status. In a later analysis, the majority of CMV-associated beta chains seemingly showed HLA restriction.

No CMV serostatus entry exists for this donor. Primers for the PCR totalled 60 Vbeta and 13 Jbeta. The repertoire was sequenced with immunoSEQ multiplex PCR; TCRdb's copy has only in-frame clones and lacks some. Here the sample spans roughly 150,000 clones, over 50% being singletons. Notes on this clone: Its specificity is unknown.

The material sequenced was PBMCs. The TCR was taken from a human donor in good health.

CDR3 DNA: TGTGCCAGCAGCTTGCGCCAGGGGGCCTCTCCCTACGAGCAGTACTTC. Residues: CASSLRQGASPYEQYF. The rearrangement links TRBV5-5 to TRBJ2-7, with TRBD1 matching 8 bases. Germline loops: CDR1 SGHKS, CDR2 YYEKEE (reference sequence). This CDR3 has 16 residues. The V and J ends lost 1 base and 2 bases, in that order; junction bases with no gene match: 8. The entire variable domain, with the rest obtained from reference TRBV5-5 and TRBJ2-7, is as follows: DAGVTQSPTHLIKTRGQQVTLRCSPISGHKSVSWYQQVLGQGPQFIFQYYEKEERGRGNFPDRFSARQFPNYSSELNVNALLLGDSALYLCASSLRQGASPYEQYFGPGTRLTVT.